The clone carrying this TCR beta chain was observed a few times. The data originate from a study of blood T cell repertoires in COVID-19. Whole-study context: Both acute and convalescent COVID-19 samples were obtained from the United States, Italy and Spain. T cells, B-cell-depleted T cells, or PBMCs supplied cDNA or gDNA.

Original handling: Counts of nucleated cells, estimated from reference gene primer amplification, were obtained. Sequenced by immunoSEQ multiplex PCR; TCRdb stores in-frame clones only, minus some. Clonal size and the V and J genes are those of that table, whereas D and trimming came from the DNA. Among approximately 26,000 clones listed, about 90% were seen once. The length of the CDR3 is 14 residues. The V end lost 2 bases, the J end lost 1 base, and 5 bases lay between the germline ends. Looked up from germline, CDR1 is MDHEN and CDR2 is SYDVKM. The sample taken for sequencing was peripheral blood. The chain employs TRBV28 and TRBJ2-2; D is perhaps TRBD1 (5 bases). The receptor was isolated from a woman aged 55-69 years with active COVID-19. CDR3 bases: TGTGCCAGCAGTTTAGGACAGAACACCGGGGAGCTGTTTTTT. Translating gives CASSLGQNTGELFF.